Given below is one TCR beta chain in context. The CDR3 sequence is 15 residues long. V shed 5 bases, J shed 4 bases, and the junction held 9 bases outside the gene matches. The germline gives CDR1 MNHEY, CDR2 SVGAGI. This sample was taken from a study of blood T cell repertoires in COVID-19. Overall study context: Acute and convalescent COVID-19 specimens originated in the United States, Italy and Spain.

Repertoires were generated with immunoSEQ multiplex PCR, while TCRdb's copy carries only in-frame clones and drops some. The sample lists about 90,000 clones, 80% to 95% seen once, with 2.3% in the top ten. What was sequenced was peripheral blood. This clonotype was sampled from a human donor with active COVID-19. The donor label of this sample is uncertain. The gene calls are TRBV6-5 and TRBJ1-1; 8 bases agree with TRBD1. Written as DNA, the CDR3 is TGTGCCAGCAGTCGTCTACAGGGGGGACGCACTGAAGCTTTCTTT. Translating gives CASSRLQGGRTEAFF.